The T cell receptor (beta chain) under discussion was sequenced for a study of STAT3 mutations in large granular lymphocyte leukemia (dated by TCRdb to about 2019). Regarding the study in general: Roughly half of the T-LGLL patients who were sequenced longitudinally carried canonical activating STAT3 mutations. Two patients with natural killer LGL leukemia were also sequenced longitudinally as controls within the study. Patients were sequenced at around 4 time points on average, with the number of samplings per patient ranging from 2 to 8. From an initial cohort of approximately 190 LGL patients, about 17 representative T-LGLL cases were picked for longitudinal TCRbeta and STAT3 sequencing. Serial deep sequencing of TCRbeta CDR3 and STAT3 was performed in patients with T-cell large granular lymphocyte leukemia to reconstruct clonal hierarchy and dynamics. More than half of T-LGLL patients received one or more immunosuppressive therapy regimens, with hematologic response in 40% of those treated. The investigation overall reported the following: Linking therapy response to changes in TCR clonal burden was complicated by variable intervals between samplings and by differing treatment regimens. At least one immunodominant TCRbeta clonotype was present in every T-LGLL patient, and multiple immunodominant subclonotypes appeared in about half of the T-LGLL patients. Since codominant clonotypes persisted in some patients, a small but highly pathogenic clone may have gone undetected. Because no samples were available when a clone first appeared, clonal expansion had to be inferred from samplings taken at other points. In several patients, dominant TCR clone burden exceeded STAT3 mutant burden, suggesting STAT3 mutation arose secondarily within a pre-expanded clone. TCR clonotype switching after therapy was observed in about 35% of the 18 patients, and all newly emerging clones were found to be STAT3 wild type.

The same DNA, extracted from blood mononuclear cells, served for both the TCR sequencing and the STAT3 sequencing. Measured from the cysteine to the phenylalanine, the CDR3 is 14 residues long. The kept DNA is CDR3 alone, 42 bases in frame from the first base. V drops 1 base and J drops 1 base, leaving 10 bases in between. From the germline V gene (reference sequence), CDR1 is GTSNPN and CDR2 is SVGIG. TCRbeta libraries were sequenced on an Illumina MiSeq, averaging approximately 44,000 productive templates per sample. Using multiplex PCR amplification, the immunoSEQ assay generated the TCRbeta CDR3 libraries. Regarding the original processing steps: Repertoire diversity was computed as previously defined, with values near 0 indicating extremely monoclonal samples. Here the immuneACCESS table is served through TCRdb, limited to in-frame sequences with V and J called. Missing clones are a known gap in these copies; in checked studies unresolved V genes cover under half, and the rest lacks a known reason. The DNA was the basis for D and trimming; V, J and clone size are from that table. The sample yields roughly 29,000 clones; around 80% were counted once. Around 28% of the sample belongs to the ten largest clones.

This clone appeared a single time. Which antigen it targets is not known. No much larger clone is present one base from it, and per-base qualities are unavailable. What was sequenced was peripheral blood mononuclear cells. The TCR originated in a woman between 45 and 60 years old with T-cell large granular lymphocyte leukemia. Some clones in this sample may be carry-over from other donors' samples. The age is the age at diagnosis. The chain is assembled from TRBV30 and TRBJ1-2; the D region possibly corresponds to TRBD1 (6 bases align). Here the CDR3 is given as CAWSALDSNYGYTF. The DNA is TGTGCCTGGAGTGCCTTGGACAGTAACTATGGCTACACCTTC.